Below, one T cell receptor beta chain is given with its context. Its antigen is as yet unknown. The data were taken from a study of T cell responses to AZD1222 COVID-19 vaccine. General study findings and limits: Of the AZD1222 recipients, only five to seven were seropositive at baseline. Repertoire sampling occurred only after the peak T cell response.

Germline assignment: CDR1 SGHAT and CDR2 FQNNGV. V shed 4 bases and J shed 2 bases, with 12 bases lying between them. The CDR3 spans 14 residues. The table came from immunoSEQ multiplex PCR; TCRdb's copy has only in-frame clones and leaves some out. Among about 130,000 clones listed, around 90% were seen once. The source material was peripheral blood, sampled on day 0 of AZD1222 vaccination. The TCR sequence derives from an adult in good health. The chain is built from TRBV11-2 and TRBJ2-7; D possibly uses TRBD1 or TRBD2 (5 bases each). The CDR3 here is CASSSWDRTYEQYF. The CDR3 DNA is TGTGCCAGCAGCTCATGGGACCGTACCTACGAGCAGTACTTC.